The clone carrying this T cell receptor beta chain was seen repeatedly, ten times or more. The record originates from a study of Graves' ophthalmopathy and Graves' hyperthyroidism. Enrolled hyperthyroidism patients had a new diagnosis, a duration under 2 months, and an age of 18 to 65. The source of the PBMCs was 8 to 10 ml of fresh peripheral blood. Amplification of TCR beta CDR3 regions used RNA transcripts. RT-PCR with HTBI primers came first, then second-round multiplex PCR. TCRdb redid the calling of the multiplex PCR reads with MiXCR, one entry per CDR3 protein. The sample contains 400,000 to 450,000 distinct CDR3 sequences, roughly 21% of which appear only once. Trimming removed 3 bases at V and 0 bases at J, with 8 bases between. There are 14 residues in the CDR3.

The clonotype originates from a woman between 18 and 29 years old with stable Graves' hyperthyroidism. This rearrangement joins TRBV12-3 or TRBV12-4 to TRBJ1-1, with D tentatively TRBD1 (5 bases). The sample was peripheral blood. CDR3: CASSLKGLNTEAFF. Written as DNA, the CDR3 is TGTGCCAGCAGTTTGAAGGGGTTGAACACTGAAGCTTTCTTT.